The 31 T cell receptor beta chains below come from one sample, sequenced in a study of T cell repertoires in cytomegalovirus infection. TCRdb passed the reads through MiXCR, listing each CDR3 protein once. Altogether fewer than 550,000 distinct CDR3 sequences are present, over 9% being singletons, with the ten largest covering about 10%. Sequenced: PBMCs. These receptors were obtained from a human donor in good health (CMV status not recorded). Some clones in this sample may be carry-over from other donors' samples.

This clonotype was counted at least ten times. V and J are TRBV7-2 and TRBJ2-7, with D hard to call. CDR3 length: 13 residues. V lost 3 bases to trimming and J lost 6 bases, with 12 bases between them. The germline V gene encodes CDR1 SGHTA and CDR2 FQGNSA. CDR3 amino acids: CASSLWERSEQYF. The CDR3 DNA sequence: TGTGCCAGCAGCTTGTGGGAAAGGAGCGAGCAGTACTTC. The full variable domain, with the rest looked up from reference TRBV7-2 and TRBJ2-7, is GAGVSQSPSNKVTEKGKDVELRCDPISGHTALYWYRQSLGQGLEFLIYFQGNSAPDKSGLPSDRFSAERTGGSVSTLTIQRTQQEDSAVYLCASSLWERSEQYFGPGTRLTVT.

This clonotype appeared many times. The rearrangement uses TRBV5-1 and TRBJ2-2; 8 nucleotides line up with TRBD2. Losses at the gene ends were 2 bases for V and 0 bases for J; bases not matched to a gene: 6. The germline gives CDR1 SGHRS, CDR2 YFSETQ. This CDR3 contains 17 residues. The CDR3 DNA reads TGCGCCAGCAGCTTCCTAGCGGGCTCCGCGAACACCGGGGAGCTGTTTTTT. As protein: CASSFLAGSANTGELFF.

This clonotype came up many times. This chain links TRBV28 with TRBJ1-2, with D unclear. The CDR3 has 13 residues. The V end was cut by 2 bases, the J end by 4 bases, with 8 bases between. Germline V gene sequence: CDR1 MDHEN, CDR2 SYDVKM. The CDR3 DNA follows: TGTGCCAGCAGTTTAACTTCGGGCTATGGCTACACCTTC. This translates into CASSLTSGYGYTF.

This clonotype was detected ten times or more. This chain joins TRBV7-9 and TRBJ2-1, with unresolved D. Germline CDR1 SEHNR, CDR2 FQNEAQ (reference sequence). The CDR3 consists of 15 residues. Trimming removed 4 bases at V and 0 bases at J, with 10 bases between. The CDR3: CASSSRPVSYNEQFF. CDR3 in DNA: TGTGCCAGCAGCTCACGCCCTGTCTCCTACAATGAGCAGTTCTTC.

This clonotype was observed at least ten times. The V call is TRBV5-1, the J call TRBJ1-1; D unresolved. Germline V gives CDR1 SGHRS, CDR2 YFSETQ. V was clipped by 4 bases and J by 2 bases, with 9 bases between them. This CDR3 comprises 13 residues. CDR3 protein: CASSVTVNTEAFF. The DNA of the CDR3 is TGCGCCAGCAGCGTCACAGTCAACACTGAAGCTTTCTTT.

This clonotype was observed many times. The chain joins TRBV5-6 to TRBJ2-3; no definite D call. The length of the CDR3 is 15 residues. Trimming removed 0 bases from V and 0 bases from J, with 8 bases in between. Germline V lookup: CDR1 SGHDT, CDR2 YYEEEE. CDR3 amino acids: CASSLGLSSTDTQYF. The CDR3, as DNA: TGTGCCAGCAGCTTGGGGCTGTCTAGCACAGATACGCAGTATTTT.

On this clonotype itself: Since a much larger clone is just one base distant, this may be a read error. The chain is built from TRBV4-1 and TRBJ2-1; 15 nucleotides line up with TRBD2. The germline V gene encodes CDR1 MGHRA and CDR2 YSYEKL. The CDR3 length is 20 residues. The CDR3 DNA reads as TGCGCCAGCAACCAAGACGGGGGACTAGCGGGGGGTCTCCTCGACAATGAGCAGTTCTTC. Amino acid sequence: CASNQDGGLAGGLLDNEQFF.

The table lists this clonotype with a few counts. The V call is TRBV20-1, the J call TRBJ2-1; tentative D call: TRBD1 (7 bases). V lost 0 bases and J lost 7, with 22 bases in between. This CDR3 has 17 residues. In germline, CDR1 is DFQATT, CDR2 SNEGSKA (reference sequence). The CDR3 coding sequence is TGCAGTGCTAGAGATGGTTCTCGGGGGACAGTACTAAATGAGCAGTTCTTC. The encoded protein is CSARDGSRGTVLNEQFF.

The chain joins TRBV10-3 to TRBJ2-3; TRBD2 matches at 12 bases. This CDR3 is built from 18 residues. The V segment lost 4 bases and the J segment 0 bases; nucleotides outside the gene matches: 8. Germline V gene data show CDR1 as ENHRY and CDR2 as SYGVKD. The CDR3 region has the DNA TGTGCCATCAGTGGTCGGGAACTAGCGGGGGGAAGCACAGATACGCAGTATTTT. It specifies CAISGRELAGGSTDTQYF.

This clonotype was counted at least ten times. The chain combines TRBV3-1 with TRBJ2-5; weak D call: TRBD2 (6 bases). V lost 4 bases, J lost 5 bases, and 20 bases lay in between. Germline V gene data show CDR1 as LGHDT and CDR2 as YNNKEL (reference sequence). This CDR3 is 16 amino acids long. Here the CDR3 DNA reads TGTGCCAGCAGCCTGTGGCGGGGTGGTAGCGTGGAGACCCAGTACTTC. Translated: CASSLWRGGSVETQYF.

This clonotype appeared a few times. The J gene is TRBJ2-1, the V gene TRBV20-1; 9 bases are a match to TRBD2. V lost 5 bases, J lost 5 bases, and 10 bases stayed unmatched. Germline V gene data show CDR1 as DFQATT and CDR2 as SNEGSKA (reference sequence). The CDR3 extends over 15 amino acids. The CDR3 sequence is CSALEVRGGNNEQFF. The CDR3 coding sequence is TGCAGTGCTTTAGAGGTGCGGGGGGGGAACAATGAGCAGTTCTTC.

There are many counts of this clonotype. The chain couples TRBV7-2 to TRBJ2-3; no reliable D call. Germline-derived CDR1 and CDR2 are SGHTA and FQGNSA. V was shortened by 4 bases and J by 6 bases, with 8 bases between the two germline ends. The CDR3 is made up of 12 amino acids. The CDR3 loop is CASSYGRDTQYF. The CDR3 DNA reads TGTGCCAGCAGCTACGGAAGGGATACGCAGTATTTT.

This clonotype appeared many times. The chain carries TRBV28 and TRBJ1-5, with 10 bases lining up with TRBD1. Germline assignment: CDR1 MDHEN and CDR2 SYDVKM. The CDR3 has 17 amino acids. V lost 5 bases to trimming and J lost 2 bases; unmatched junction nucleotides: 9. The CDR3 loop reads CASSEGDRGRRNQPQHF. The CDR3 DNA follows: TGTGCCAGCAGTGAGGGAGACAGGGGGCGACGCAATCAGCCCCAGCATTTT.

Ten or more counts support this clonotype. This chain links TRBV7-2 with TRBJ2-1, with D possibly being TRBD2 (6 bases). The CDR3 runs to 14 residues. Germline V gene data show CDR1 as SGHTA and CDR2 as FQGNSA. Trimming cost V 4 bases and J 9 bases, with 16 bases left between them. This CDR3 is CASSSYRETSEQFF. The CDR3 DNA is TGTGCCAGCAGCTCCTACCGGGAGACGAGTGAGCAGTTCTTC.

At least ten counts were recorded for this clonotype. V usage is TRBV7-9 and J usage is TRBJ1-6, with TRBD1 as a possible D gene (5 bases). The CDR3 totals 17 residues. Per the germline V gene, CDR1 is SEHNR and CDR2 is FQNEAQ (reference sequence). V was clipped by 2 bases and J by 7 bases, with 18 bases between them. CDR3 protein: CASSLRPPGEGNSPLHF. CDR3 sequence (DNA): TGTGCCAGCAGCTTAAGACCTCCGGGGGAGGGGAATTCACCCCTCCACTTT.

This chain joins TRBV7-6 and TRBJ2-4; weak D call: TRBD2 (6 bases). The CDR3 contains 15 residues. Trimming cost V 0 bases and J 7 bases, with 13 bases left between them. Looked up from germline, CDR1 is SGHVS and CDR2 is FNYEAQ. The CDR3 region is CASSLARAGRNIQYF. The CDR3 coding sequence is TGTGCCAGCAGCTTAGCGCGGGCGGGGCGGAACATTCAGTACTTC.

With respect to this clonotype: An end of the junction does not agree with germline; a read error may underlie this. The chain links TRBV7-9 to TRBJ1-4, with 9 bases fitting TRBD1. Germline V gene data show CDR1 as SEHNR and CDR2 as FQNEAQ (reference sequence). The CDR3 totals 15 residues. The CDR3 DNA reads as TGTGCCAGCAGCTTTACAGGGGGCTCTAACGAAAAACTGTTTTTT. Protein sequence: CASSFTGGSNEKLFF.

This clonotype was counted at least ten times. The V call is TRBV12-3 or TRBV12-4, the J call TRBJ2-7, with 10 bases identical to TRBD2. This CDR3 is 14 amino acids long. The V segment lost 3 bases and the J segment 7 bases; nucleotides outside the gene matches: 6. The CDR3 DNA reads as TGTGCCAGCAGTTTTCTAGCGGGAGTAGTAGAGCAGTACTTC. This codes for CASSFLAGVVEQYF.

The sample holds many counts of this clonotype. This sequence joins TRBV24-1 and TRBJ2-1; D unresolved. Looked up from germline, CDR1 is KGHDR and CDR2 is SFDVKD. Trimming took 0 bases from V and 8 from J, leaving 7 bases between them. This CDR3 comprises 13 residues. The CDR3 DNA follows: TGTGCCACCAGTGATTTGATCCCCGATGAGCAGTTCTTC. It encodes CATSDLIPDEQFF.

Many counts were recorded for this clonotype. V and J are TRBV7-8 and TRBJ1-4, with D unclear. Looked up from germline, CDR1 is SGHVS and CDR2 is FQNEAQ. Trimming left V 1 base short and J 4 bases short, with 16 bases between. This CDR3 has 17 residues. The DNA for the CDR3 is TGTGCCAGCAGCTTAGGCTTGTCTGGACGGTTTAATGAAAAACTGTTTTTT. This sequence encodes CASSLGLSGRFNEKLFF.

The chain is built from TRBV4-2 and TRBJ1-2; D possibly corresponds to TRBD1 (6 bases). V was shortened by 0 bases and J by 2 bases, with 28 bases between the two germline ends. The CDR3 sequence is 21 residues long. CDR1 and CDR2 (germline): LGHNA, YNFKEQ. CDR3 amino acids: CASSQDLGTFRGAGENYGYTF. The CDR3 DNA reads TGTGCCAGCAGCCAAGATTTGGGGACGTTTAGGGGGGCTGGAGAAAACTATGGCTACACCTTC.

The chain employs TRBV29-1 and TRBJ2-3; 9 bases fit TRBD2. Germline loops: CDR1 SQVTM, CDR2 ANQGSEA. The CDR3 sequence is 15 residues long. V trimming: 4 bases; J trimming: 3 bases; junction bases outside the gene matches: 8. The CDR3 here is CSVAANSGGTDTQYF. The DNA for the CDR3 is TGCAGCGTTGCCGCGAATAGCGGGGGTACAGATACGCAGTATTTT.

This clonotype was counted many times. The chain uses TRBV7-2 and TRBJ1-3; no reliable D call. This CDR3 is built from 14 residues. With 3 bases removed from V and 0 bases from J, the gap between germline ends came to 6 bases. The germline V gene encodes CDR1 SGHTA and CDR2 FQGNSA. This CDR3 is CASSFGPSGNTIYF. DNA for the CDR3: TGTGCCAGCAGCTTTGGCCCCTCTGGAAACACCATATATTTT.

This clonotype has just a few counts. The rearrangement links TRBV9 to TRBJ2-5, with 10 bases aligning to TRBD2. Germline V CDR1 and CDR2: SGDLS, YYNGEE. The V and J ends lost 2 bases and 5 bases, in that order; junction bases with no gene match: 3. There are 14 residues in the CDR3. CDR3 DNA sequence: TGTGCCAGCAGCGTTCTAGCGGGGGATGAGACCCAGTACTTC. Its translation is CASSVLAGDETQYF.

This clonotype was seen a single time. The chain joins TRBV29-1 to TRBJ1-2; possible D gene TRBD1, 6 bases. V lost 0 bases, J lost 3 bases, and 11 bases lay in between. This CDR3 comprises 14 residues. CDR1 SQVTM and CDR2 ANQGSEA come from the germline V gene. CDR3 sequence reads: CSVEELGGDYGYTF. The CDR3 region has the DNA TGCAGCGTTGAAGAATTGGGGGGCGACTATGGCTACACCTTC. The full variable domain, completed using reference TRBV29-1 and TRBJ1-2, is SAVISQKPSRDICQRGTSLTIQCQVDSQVTMMFWYRQQPGQSLTLIATANQGSEATYESGFVIDKFPISRPNLTFSTLTVSNMSPEDSSIYLCSVEELGGDYGYTFGSGTRLTVV.

This clonotype was counted ten times or more. The V call is TRBV20-1, the J call TRBJ2-6; D is uncertain. Germline-derived CDR1 and CDR2 are DFQATT and SNEGSKA (reference sequence). V lost 0 bases, J lost 1 base, and 4 bases lay in between. CDR3 length: 14 residues. The CDR3 sequence is CSARDISGANVLTF. CDR3 in DNA: TGCAGTGCTAGAGATATTTCTGGGGCCAACGTCCTGACTTTC.

At least ten counts were recorded for this clonotype. The J gene is TRBJ2-1, the V gene TRBV28; 10 nucleotides match TRBD2. Per the germline V gene, CDR1 is MDHEN and CDR2 is SYDVKM. J was trimmed by 7 bases and V by 2 bases; bases with no gene match: 5. The CDR3 has 15 residues. In DNA form, the CDR3 reads TGTGCCAGCAGTTTAAGCGGGAGGGCCGGGAATGAGCAGTTCTTC. This sequence encodes CASSLSGRAGNEQFF.

This clonotype was picked up many times. The chain employs TRBV12-3 or TRBV12-4 and TRBJ2-7; 8 bases are shared with TRBD1. Unmatched junction bases numbered 10, after V lost 3 bases and J lost 3 bases. The CDR3 runs 16 residues. The CDR3: CASSFAGTGRIYEQYF. The CDR3 DNA is TGTGCCAGCAGTTTCGCCGGGACAGGAAGGATCTACGAGCAGTACTTC.

V is TRBV19 and J is TRBJ2-7; D possibly corresponds to TRBD1 (6 bases). Trimming cost V 2 bases and J 1 base, with 18 bases left between them. The length of the CDR3 is 17 residues. Germline CDR1 LNHDA, CDR2 SQIVND (reference sequence). The CDR3, as DNA: TGTGCCAGTAGTATAAAATTCTTCGGACAGCTATCCTACGAGCAGTACTTC. Its protein product is CASSIKFFGQLSYEQYF.

This clonotype appeared a single time. A much larger clone sits a single nucleotide away, making a read error possible. The chain couples TRBV6-5 to TRBJ1-6; no firm D call. Germline CDR1 is MNHEY and CDR2 is SVGAGI. The CDR3 runs 15 residues. The CDR3 spells CANSYRAVQNSPLHF. CDR3 DNA sequence: TGTGCCAACAGTTACAGAGCCGTTCAGAATTCACCCCTCCACTTT.

This clonotype was observed many times. V is TRBV7-8 and J is TRBJ2-7, with D possibly being TRBD2 (6 bases). V lost 5 bases and J 4 bases, leaving 18 bases between the germline ends. Germline V lookup: CDR1 SGHVS, CDR2 FQNEAQ. The CDR3 is 15 residues long. The CDR3 DNA follows: TGTGCCAGCAGCGCTAACTCCGGGACTTCGTACGAGCAGTACTTC. This translates into CASSANSGTSYEQYF.